This T cell receptor (beta chain) appears in the sequencing data of a study of beta chain features in type 1 diabetes. Study results and caveats: When VDJ junctions were examined, type 1 diabetes patients showed fewer insertions and more deletions. The naive, central memory and Treg TCRB repertoires showed an apparent similarity that was greater among patients than among healthy donors. Moderate but significant shortening of TCRB CDR3s was recorded in all four CD4+ subsets from Type 1 diabetes patients.

The V gene's germline CDR1 is SGHNT and CDR2 YYREEE (reference sequence). The V and J ends lost 0 bases and 0 bases respectively, with 4 bases between them. This CDR3 comprises 14 residues. All of the isolated RNA was reverse transcribed, so expressed TCRB transcripts were sequenced. Libraries were prepared by immunoSEQ multiplex PCR; TCRdb keeps only in-frame clonotypes and omits some of them. The table shows a few hundred thousand clones, with roughly 9.6% occurring only once. For this clone: Its antigen is unknown. Other nucleotide sequences from this sample produce the same CDR3.

Sequencing was performed on naive CD4+ T cells from blood. The origin of this receptor is a woman aged 25 to 39 in good health. The chain employs TRBV5-4 and TRBJ1-3; D gene uncertain. The CDR3 bases are TGTGCCAGCAGCTTGGATCTCTCTGGAAACACCATATATTTT. This sequence encodes CASSLDLSGNTIYF.